A single sample is the source of the 2 T cell receptor beta chains below, sequenced in a study of neurological immune-mediated disorders. Using its own MiXCR run on the 5' RACE reads, TCRdb lists one record per CDR3 protein. The sample yields some 70,000 distinct CDR3 sequences, roughly 4.3% seen once. Sequenced input: PBMCs. The receptors come from a young man with multiple sclerosis.

This clonotype appeared many times. J is TRBJ1-4 and V is TRBV7-9, with 8 bases identical to TRBD1. CDR1 and CDR2 from the germline V gene are SEHNR and FQNEAQ (reference sequence). This CDR3 region has 14 residues. The V and J ends lost 4 bases and 8 bases, in that order; junction bases with no gene match: 6. The chain's CDR3 is CASSSRTGREKLFF. CDR3 bases: TGTGCCAGCAGCTCACGGACAGGGAGAGAAAAACTGTTTTTT.

This clonotype was counted ten times or more. The chain employs TRBV7-6 and TRBJ2-1; perhaps TRBD1 as D (6 bases). Germline V gene sequence: CDR1 SGHVS, CDR2 FNYEAQ. The V and J ends lost 1 base and 8 bases respectively, with 9 bases between them. The CDR3 length is 13 residues. CDR3 nucleotides: TGTGCCAGCAGCTTAGGGGGGCCCGATGAGCAGTTCTTC. Protein product: CASSLGGPDEQFF. Together with reference TRBV7-6 and TRBJ2-1, the CDR3 gives the full variable domain: GAGVSQSPRYKVTKRGQDVALRCDPISGHVSLYWYRQALGQGPEFLTYFNYEAQQDKSGLPNDRFSAERPEGSISTLTIQRTEQRDSAMYRCASSLGGPDEQFFGPGTRLTVL.